This TCR beta chain derives from a study of T cells in tuberculosis. Study overall: CD1B tetramers identified T cells specific for mycobacterial lipid GMM. The study, taken as a whole, reports: Samples were chosen by availability of cryopreserved specimens.

CDR1 is MNHEY, CDR2 SMNVEV, per germline (reference sequence). CDR3 length: 12 amino acids. V lost 4 bases and J lost 5, with 9 bases in between. Here immunoSEQ multiplex PCR was the method, and the copy in TCRdb shows in-frame clones only, minus some. The table has 20,000 to 30,000 clones, just under 97% seen once; the top ten hold 9.4%. Unsorted cryopreserved PBMC were sequenced, averaging around 100,000 T cells per clinical donor. As for this clone: The antigen is undetermined.

The receptor comes from a donor aged 10 to 29 with latent tuberculosis or without tuberculosis infection. Sequencing was done on a sample of PBMCs. This chain uses TRBV27 with TRBJ2-7, with D hard to call. CDR3 nucleotides: TGTGCCAGCAGTTCGTCCCGGGACGAGCAGTACTTC. Translated, it gives CASSSSRDEQYF.